The 25 T cell receptor beta chains below come from one sample, sequenced in a study of T-cell memory formation after mild COVID-19. One entry per CDR3 protein, called by TCRdb with MiXCR from the 5' RACE reads. There are 350,000 or so distinct CDR3 sequences in the sample; 10% to 15% occur only once, and about a fifth lies in the top ten. The sequenced sample consisted of PBMCs or a T cell subset sorted from them (not recorded which). Receptors were obtained from a man younger than 30 who had mild COVID-19 (a few samples of this study predate the infection). Cell type and time point are not known.

The CDR3 bases are TGCGCCAGCAGCCAAGAGGCCCTAGGGCCTTATGGCTACACCTTC. Translated, it gives CASSQEALGPYGYTF. The chain uses TRBV4-3 and TRBJ1-2; D unresolved. V was clipped by 0 bases and J by 5 bases, with 13 bases between them. CDR1 is LGHNA and CDR2 is YSLEER in the germline V gene. The CDR3 consists of 15 residues.

This chain links TRBV7-9 with TRBJ2-1, with a weak D call TRBD1 (6 bases). CDR3 length: 21 amino acids. The germline V gene encodes CDR1 SEHNR and CDR2 FQNEAQ (reference sequence). The ends were cut back, 1 base at V and 0 bases at J, with 25 bases in the middle. This CDR3 is CASSLVGVSVLPRGSYNEQFF. The CDR3 DNA reads as TGTGCCAGCAGCTTAGTAGGAGTTAGCGTCTTGCCCAGGGGCTCCTACAATGAGCAGTTCTTC.

The CDR3 is CASSLVPNSYNEQFF. The CDR3 nucleotides read TGCGCCAGCAGCTTGGTTCCGAACTCCTACAATGAGCAGTTCTTC. The gene calls are TRBV5-1 and TRBJ2-1, with D unresolved. V lost 0 bases and J 0 bases, leaving 7 bases between the germline ends. The V gene's germline CDR1 is SGHRS and CDR2 YFSETQ. The CDR3 is 15 residues long.

The V gene is TRBV5-5, the J gene TRBJ1-5; a weak D match, TRBD1 (5 bases). The germline V gene encodes CDR1 SGHKS and CDR2 YYEKEE (reference sequence). The CDR3 loop spans 14 amino acids. The ends were cut back, 6 bases at V and 1 base at J, with 11 bases in the middle. In DNA, the CDR3 is TGTGCCAGCACCAATGGGGACAGCAATCAGCCCCAGCATTTT. Translation: CASTNGDSNQPQHF.

The sample holds a few counts of this clonotype. J is TRBJ2-1 and V is TRBV10-1; 8 nucleotides line up with TRBD1. Per germline, CDR1 WNHNN and CDR2 SYGVQD (reference sequence). The CDR3 has 16 amino acids. Trimming cost V 3 bases and J 3 bases; bases outside gene matches: 7. CDR3 sequence (DNA): TGCGCCAGCAGTGAAACCCCGACAGGGGACTACAATGAGCAGTTCTTC. Translating gives CASSETPTGDYNEQFF.

This clonotype showed up just a few times. The CDR3 sequence is CASSYSRWNTEAFF. The DNA for the CDR3 is TGTGCCAGCAGTTACTCGAGGTGGAACACTGAAGCTTTCTTT. The chain combines TRBV6-2 or TRBV6-3 with TRBJ1-1, with D unresolved. From germline, CDR1 is MNHEY and CDR2 SVGEGT. V lost 0 bases and J 1 base, leaving 6 bases between the germline ends. The CDR3 contains 14 residues.

This clonotype was seen a handful of times. V and J are TRBV20-1 and TRBJ1-4, with D tentatively TRBD1 (5 bases). Per germline, CDR1 DFQATT and CDR2 SNEGSKA (reference sequence). This CDR3 region has 15 residues. The V end was cut by 3 bases, the J end by 0 bases, with 11 bases between. The CDR3 coding sequence is TGCAGTGCTAGCAAGGGGTCATCAACTAATGAAAAACTGTTTTTT. Protein: CSASKGSSTNEKLFF.

This clonotype was recorded at least ten times. The V gene is TRBV5-5, the J gene TRBJ2-2; no firm D call. Looked up from germline, CDR1 is SGHKS and CDR2 is YYEKEE (reference sequence). This CDR3 is 15 amino acids long. The V and J ends lost 4 bases and 2 bases respectively, with 12 bases between them. The CDR3 here is CASSIGQLNTGELFF. The CDR3 DNA follows: TGTGCCAGCAGCATCGGGCAGTTAAACACCGGGGAGCTGTTTTTT.

This clonotype was seen only a few times. This chain connects TRBV5-1 to TRBJ2-1, with 9 bases matching TRBD1. Trimming took 4 bases from V and 9 from J; bases not matched to a gene: 5. This CDR3 contains 13 residues. In germline, CDR1 is SGHRS, CDR2 YFSETQ. The CDR3 region is CASSRGQGGEQFF. The CDR3 nucleotides read TGCGCCAGCAGCAGGGGACAGGGTGGTGAGCAGTTCTTC.

The chain uses TRBV5-1 and TRBJ1-1; no firm D call. V lost 0 bases to trimming and J lost 4 bases, with 7 bases between them. The germline V gene has CDR1 SGHRS and CDR2 YFSETQ. This CDR3 region has 13 residues. The CDR3 is CASSLVRSTEAFF. DNA of the CDR3: TGCGCCAGCAGCTTGGTTCGTTCCACTGAAGCTTTCTTT.

This clonotype was detected only a few times. This chain links TRBV20-1 with TRBJ2-6; D gene uncertain. There are 14 residues in the CDR3. Germline lookup yields CDR1 DFQATT and CDR2 SNEGSKA (reference sequence). V lost 3 bases and J 4 bases, leaving 10 bases between the germline ends. The CDR3 sequence is CSASMPTGANVLTF. Here the CDR3 DNA reads TGCAGTGCTAGTATGCCTACCGGGGCCAACGTCCTGACTTTC.

This clonotype was seen a single time. The rearrangement joins TRBV3-1 to TRBJ2-1, with 10 bases aligning to TRBD2. Germline CDR1 is LGHDT and CDR2 is YNNKEL (reference sequence). The CDR3 consists of 16 residues. The V and J ends lost 5 bases and 8 bases, in that order; junction bases with no gene match: 12. CDR3 sequence (DNA): TGTGCCAGCAGCATTCAAGCGGGGGGGCATTCCTATGAGCAGTTCTTC. Translating it yields CASSIQAGGHSYEQFF.

This chain connects TRBV29-1 to TRBJ1-2, with TRBD1 identical over 7 bases. The CDR3 contains 13 residues. Trimming at V came to 6 bases and at J to 7 bases, leaving 11 bases not matched to a gene. CDR1 is SQVTM, CDR2 ANQGSEA, per germline. The CDR3 protein is CSVHMTGQFGYTF. Written as DNA, the CDR3 is TGCAGCGTGCACATGACAGGGCAGTTTGGCTACACCTTC.

The chain joins TRBV7-3 to TRBJ1-5, with unresolved D. Germline V gene lookup returns CDR1 SGHTA and CDR2 FQGTGA. The CDR3 consists of 13 residues. V lost 5 bases and J lost 7, with 12 bases in between. Here the CDR3 reads CASSLQFGQPQHF. The CDR3, as DNA: TGTGCCAGCAGCCTACAGTTTGGACAGCCCCAGCATTTT.

This clonotype came up a few times. The V call is TRBV29-1, the J call TRBJ1-2; D is unclear. Germline CDR1 is SQVTM and CDR2 is ANQGSEA. The CDR3 runs 11 residues. The V end was cut by 6 bases, the J end by 6 bases, with 11 bases between. CDR3 protein: CSVRSGDGYTF. In DNA, the CDR3 is TGCAGCGTCCGATCAGGAGATGGCTACACCTTC.

This clonotype was detected a few times. V is TRBV20-1 and J is TRBJ1-5, with D possibly TRBD1 on 6 matching bases. This CDR3 contains 15 residues. The germline gives CDR1 DFQATT, CDR2 SNEGSKA (reference sequence). Trimming took off 1 base at V and 3 bases at J, with 13 bases between the two ends. CDR3 loop: CSARVQGRFNQPQHF. As DNA, the CDR3 is TGCAGTGCTAGAGTCCAGGGGCGGTTCAATCAGCCCCAGCATTTT.

This clonotype was recorded a few times. The rearrangement uses TRBV7-9 and TRBJ1-1; D is possibly TRBD1 (5 bases). The V gene lost 5 bases and the J gene lost 1 base, with 11 bases spanning the gap. Germline V gene lookup returns CDR1 SEHNR and CDR2 FQNEAQ (reference sequence). This CDR3 region has 14 residues. DNA of the CDR3: TGTGCCAGCAGCCGAGGGGCATCGAACACTGAAGCTTTCTTT. This sequence encodes CASSRGASNTEAFF. Looking up the rest from reference TRBV7-9 and TRBJ1-1 gives the full variable domain: DTGVSQNPRHKITKRGQNVTFRCDPISEHNRLYWYRQTLGQGPEFLTYFQNEAQLEKSRLLSDRFSAERPKGSFSTLEIQRTEQGDSAMYLCASSRGASNTEAFFGQGTRLTVV.

The chain joins TRBV5-1 to TRBJ2-2; 8 bases align to TRBD2. This CDR3 comprises 16 residues. From germline, CDR1 is SGHRS and CDR2 YFSETQ. V shed 4 bases, J shed 4 bases, and the junction held 9 bases outside the gene matches. The DNA of the CDR3 is TGCGCCAGCAGCCTTGACGGGGGGGGCCGCACCGGGGAGCTGTTTTTT. It codes for CASSLDGGGRTGELFF.

This clonotype came up many times. The chain combines TRBV5-1 with TRBJ1-6; 8 nucleotides line up with TRBD1. With V trimmed by 4 bases and J by 4 bases, 4 bases remained unmatched. This CDR3 contains 15 residues. The germline V gene encodes CDR1 SGHRS and CDR2 YFSETQ. DNA for the CDR3: TGCGCCAGCAGCCTACGGACAGGGTATAATTCACCCCTCCACTTT. Protein sequence: CASSLRTGYNSPLHF.

The table lists this clonotype with many counts. The chain combines TRBV6-2 or TRBV6-3 with TRBJ2-5, with D hard to call. This CDR3 is built from 12 residues. Deletions cut 2 bases from V and 3 bases from J, with 4 bases between. Germline V lookup: CDR1 MNHEY, CDR2 SVGEGT. In DNA, the CDR3 is TGTGCCAGCAGTTACCCAGAAGAGACCCAGTACTTC. This translates into CASSYPEETQYF.

V and J are TRBV19 and TRBJ1-5, with D unclear. With 6 bases removed from V and 0 bases from J, the gap between germline ends came to 12 bases. The CDR3 covers 15 residues. CDR1 is LNHDA, CDR2 SQIVND, per germline (reference sequence). The CDR3 sequence: CASRLWGNSNQPQHF. CDR3 nucleotides: TGTGCCAGTAGATTGTGGGGTAATAGCAATCAGCCCCAGCATTTT.

This rearrangement joins TRBV5-1 to TRBJ1-1; possibly TRBD1 for D (5 bases). Germline CDR1 is SGHRS and CDR2 is YFSETQ. Trimming removed 0 bases from V and 5 bases from J, with 11 bases in between. CDR3 length: 14 residues. The CDR3 spells CASSLVSGGTEAFF. The CDR3, as DNA: TGCGCCAGCAGCTTGGTTTCTGGGGGGACTGAAGCTTTCTTT.

V usage is TRBV20-1 and J usage is TRBJ2-3; TRBD1 matches 7 bases. The CDR3 contains 15 residues. Germline trimming cut 0 bases from V and 1 base from J; bases unmatched to any gene: 4. CDR1 DFQATT and CDR2 SNEGSKA come from the germline V gene (reference sequence). The CDR3 bases are TGCAGTGCTAGAGACGGTGACAGGGGCACAGATACGCAGTATTTT. It yields the protein CSARDGDRGTDTQYF.

The chain combines TRBV6-2 or TRBV6-3 with TRBJ2-5; tentatively, D is TRBD2 (5 bases). This CDR3 contains 13 residues. Trimming cost V 0 bases and J 4 bases, with 6 bases left between them. The germline V gene has CDR1 MNHEY and CDR2 SVGEGT. CDR3 nucleotide sequence: TGTGCCAGCAGTTACTCCAGCGGAGAGACCCAGTACTTC. It encodes CASSYSSGETQYF.

This rearrangement joins TRBV5-1 to TRBJ2-1; tentatively, D is TRBD1 (6 bases). This CDR3 region has 14 residues. V was clipped by 3 bases and J by 2 bases, with 9 bases between them. Looked up from germline, CDR1 is SGHRS and CDR2 is YFSETQ. The CDR3 DNA follows: TGCGCCAGCAGCTCAGGGGAAGCCTACAATGAGCAGTTCTTC. Protein: CASSSGEAYNEQFF.